This is a list of T cell receptor beta chains from one sample in a study of shared clonotypes between healthy human individuals. Some clones are missing from TCRdb's copy, which holds only in-frame ones; the method was immunoSEQ multiplex PCR. This table has about a million clones, 70% to 85% appearing once. The sample taken for sequencing was memory CD4+ T cells from PBMCs. The receptors were gathered from a young man in good health. Some clones in this sample may be carry-over from other donors' samples. CDR3s include the opening cysteine and the closing phenylalanine or tryptophan. The D gene is left open where the match is weak. Clone size, where shown, is once, few, many, or a class for clones that have expanded.

clone size: -
V gene: TRBV5-4
J gene: TRBJ2-5
D gene: TRBD2
CDR3 protein: CASSLATGRGETQYF
CDR3 DNA: TGTGCCAGCAGCCTTGCGACTGGGAGGGGAGAGACCCAGTACTTC

clone size: -
V gene: TRBV15
J gene: TRBJ1-3
D gene: TRBD1
CDR3 protein: CATSRDLRGTGAGNTIYF
CDR3 DNA: TGTGCCACCAGCAGAGACCTAAGAGGGACAGGGGCCGGAAACACCATATATTTT

clone size: -
V gene: TRBV5-5
J gene: TRBJ2-2
D gene: -
CDR3 protein: CASSRLGTPGELFF
CDR3 DNA: TGTGCCAGCAGCCGGCTCGGGACTCCGGGGGAGCTGTTTTTT

clone size: -
V gene: TRBV9
J gene: TRBJ1-2
D gene: -
CDR3 protein: CASSVQPELGDGYTF
CDR3 DNA: TGTGCCAGCAGCGTCCAGCCCGAACTAGGGGATGGCTACACCTTC

clone size: -
V gene: TRBV4-1
J gene: TRBJ1-1
D gene: -
CDR3 protein: CASSQDSPYTEAFF
CDR3 DNA: TGCGCCAGCAGCCAAGATTCGCCCTACACTGAAGCTTTCTTT

clone size: -
V gene: TRBV5-1
J gene: TRBJ1-2
D gene: -
CDR3 protein: CASSLAFGANYGYTF
CDR3 DNA: TGCGCCAGCAGCTTGGCCTTCGGGGCTAACTATGGCTACACCTTC

clone size: -
V gene: TRBV5-4
J gene: TRBJ2-5
D gene: TRBD2
CDR3 protein: CASSSALAGGPMMKTQYF
CDR3 DNA: TGTGCCAGCAGTTCTGCCCTAGCGGGAGGGCCTATGATGAAGACCCAGTACTTC

clone size: -
V gene: TRBV28
J gene: TRBJ2-1
D gene: -
CDR3 protein: CASSRTEGLSSGNEQFF
CDR3 DNA: TGTGCCAGCAGTCGAACGGAAGGACTTTCTTCAGGCAATGAGCAGTTCTTC

clone size: -
V gene: TRBV6-5
J gene: TRBJ1-5
D gene: -
CDR3 protein: CASSYSRPKDQPQHF
CDR3 DNA: TGTGCCAGCAGTTACTCGAGGCCGAAGGATCAGCCCCAGCATTTT

clone size: -
V gene: TRBV7-9
J gene: TRBJ2-4
D gene: -
CDR3 protein: CASSLAAWTGARNIQYF
CDR3 DNA: TGTGCCAGCAGCTTAGCAGCATGGACGGGGGCAAGAAACATTCAGTACTTC

clone size: few
V gene: TRBV28
J gene: TRBJ1-2
D gene: -
CDR3 protein: CASSLEGVYGYTF
CDR3 DNA: TGTGCCAGCAGTTTGGAAGGGGTCTATGGCTACACCTTC

clone size: -
V gene: TRBV7-2
J gene: TRBJ1-3
D gene: -
CDR3 protein: CASSLDTQPGNTIYF
CDR3 DNA: TGTGCCAGCAGCTTAGACACACAGCCAGGAAACACCATATATTTT

clone size: -
V gene: TRBV6-1
J gene: TRBJ2-3
D gene: -
CDR3 protein: CASTAAGSTDTQYF
CDR3 DNA: TGTGCCAGCACGGCCGCTGGAAGCACAGATACGCAGTATTTT

clone size: -
V gene: TRBV7-6
J gene: TRBJ1-1
D gene: -
CDR3 protein: CASTRVGPEAFF
CDR3 DNA: TGTGCCAGCACCCGCGTTGGGCCTGAAGCTTTCTTT

clone size: few
V gene: TRBV5-1
J gene: TRBJ2-1
D gene: TRBD2
CDR3 protein: CASSWATGRALVNEQFF
CDR3 DNA: TGCGCCAGCAGCTGGGCAACCGGGAGGGCCTTGGTCAATGAGCAGTTCTTC

clone size: -
V gene: TRBV18
J gene: TRBJ1-1
D gene: -
CDR3 protein: CASSPGYSLEAFF
CDR3 DNA: TGTGCCAGCTCACCGGGTTATAGTCTTGAAGCTTTCTTT

clone size: few
V gene: TRBV29-1
J gene: TRBJ2-1
D gene: TRBD1
CDR3 protein: CSVGQGAAYNEQFF
CDR3 DNA: TGCAGCGTGGGACAGGGGGCCGCCTACAATGAGCAGTTCTTC

clone size: once
V gene: TRBV7-8
J gene: TRBJ2-7
D gene: -
CDR3 protein: CASSRGSGPSYEQYF
CDR3 DNA: TGTGCCAGCAGCCGAGGTAGCGGACCCTCCTACGAGCAGTACTTC

clone size: -
V gene: TRBV25-1
J gene: TRBJ2-7
D gene: -
CDR3 protein: CASSEWGTGYEQYF
CDR3 DNA: TGTGCCAGCAGTGAATGGGGAACGGGCTACGAGCAGTACTTC

clone size: -
V gene: TRBV4-1
J gene: TRBJ2-7
D gene: TRBD2
CDR3 protein: CASSQGGGRGVYEQYF
CDR3 DNA: TGCGCCAGCAGCCAAGGGGGCGGGAGGGGGGTTTACGAGCAGTACTTC

clone size: -
V gene: TRBV27
J gene: TRBJ1-2
D gene: TRBD1
CDR3 protein: CASSYGGTGIYGYTF
CDR3 DNA: TGTGCCAGCAGTTATGGGGGGACAGGCATCTATGGCTACACCTTC

clone size: few
V gene: TRBV9
J gene: TRBJ2-1
D gene: TRBD2
CDR3 protein: CASSVTSGNYNEQFF
CDR3 DNA: TGTGCCAGCAGCGTAACTAGCGGAAACTACAATGAGCAGTTCTTC

clone size: few
V gene: TRBV6-1
J gene: TRBJ1-5
D gene: -
CDR3 protein: CASSPTRLNQHF
CDR3 DNA: TGTGCCAGCAGCCCGACCCGACTTAACCAGCATTTT

clone size: few
V gene: TRBV29-1
J gene: TRBJ2-1
D gene: TRBD2
CDR3 protein: CSVYGTSGSGEQFF
CDR3 DNA: TGCAGCGTCTATGGGACTAGCGGGAGTGGGGAGCAGTTCTTC

clone size: -
V gene: TRBV2
J gene: TRBJ2-2
D gene: -
CDR3 protein: CASSERFGRNTGELFF
CDR3 DNA: TGTGCCAGCAGTGAACGGTTCGGGAGGAACACCGGGGAGCTGTTTTTT

clone size: -
V gene: TRBV6-1
J gene: TRBJ1-5
D gene: -
CDR3 protein: CASSGEDQPQHF
CDR3 DNA: TGTGCCAGCAGTGGGGAGGATCAGCCCCAGCATTTT

clone size: once
V gene: TRBV6-1
J gene: TRBJ2-7
D gene: TRBD2
CDR3 protein: CASSSGTSGTREYF
CDR3 DNA: TGTGCCAGCAGTTCCGGGACTAGCGGCACCCGGGAGTACTTC

clone size: -
V gene: TRBV6-6
J gene: TRBJ1-1
D gene: -
CDR3 protein: CASSDTDREAFF
CDR3 DNA: TGTGCCAGCAGTGACACTGACAGGGAAGCTTTCTTT

clone size: -
V gene: TRBV19
J gene: TRBJ1-5
D gene: -
CDR3 protein: CASSTTGQIRPSQPQHF
CDR3 DNA: TGTGCCAGTAGTACCACGGGACAAATCCGCCCCTCTCAGCCCCAGCATTTT

clone size: -
V gene: TRBV27
J gene: TRBJ2-1
D gene: TRBD1
CDR3 protein: CASSIRDRGSNEQFF
CDR3 DNA: TGTGCCAGCAGTATCCGGGACAGGGGGTCCAATGAGCAGTTCTTC

clone size: -
V gene: TRBV28
J gene: TRBJ1-2
D gene: TRBD1
CDR3 protein: CASSLAGGQTYGYTF
CDR3 DNA: TGTGCCAGCAGCTTAGCAGGGGGCCAGACCTATGGCTACACCTTC

clone size: -
V gene: TRBV5-4
J gene: TRBJ1-4
D gene: -
CDR3 protein: CASSWGGDATNEKLFF
CDR3 DNA: TGTGCCAGCAGCTGGGGCGGGGACGCAACTAATGAAAAACTGTTTTTT

clone size: -
V gene: TRBV4-3
J gene: TRBJ2-2
D gene: -
CDR3 protein: CASSQDAGTYEGTGELFF
CDR3 DNA: TGCGCCAGCAGCCAAGATGCGGGGACCTACGAGGGCACCGGGGAGCTGTTTTTT

clone size: -
V gene: TRBV18
J gene: TRBJ1-1
D gene: TRBD1
CDR3 protein: CASSPPQAQGGLTEAFF
CDR3 DNA: TGTGCCAGCTCACCACCCCAAGCCCAGGGGGGGTTAACTGAAGCTTTCTTT

clone size: -
V gene: TRBV9
J gene: TRBJ1-2
D gene: -
CDR3 protein: CASSPRGSYGYTF
CDR3 DNA: TGTGCCAGCAGCCCCAGAGGATCCTATGGCTACACCTTC

clone size: few
V gene: TRBV7-2
J gene: TRBJ1-1
D gene: -
CDR3 protein: CASSLALQGGTEAFF
CDR3 DNA: TGTGCCAGCAGCTTAGCATTGCAGGGAGGCACTGAAGCTTTCTTT

clone size: few
V gene: TRBV5-4
J gene: TRBJ1-4
D gene: -
CDR3 protein: CASSYDANEKLFF
CDR3 DNA: TGTGCCAGCAGTTATGACGCAAATGAAAAACTGTTTTTT

clone size: -
V gene: TRBV5-4
J gene: TRBJ1-3
D gene: TRBD1
CDR3 protein: CASSTPRDRSSAGGNTIYF
CDR3 DNA: TGTGCCAGCAGCACCCCCCGGGACAGGTCCTCCGCGGGGGGAAACACCATATATTTT

clone size: -
V gene: TRBV28
J gene: TRBJ2-7
D gene: -
CDR3 protein: CASSGQGSKRSYEQYF
CDR3 DNA: TGTGCCAGCAGCGGTCAGGGTTCCAAGCGCTCCTACGAGCAGTACTTC

clone size: -
V gene: TRBV19
J gene: TRBJ2-7
D gene: TRBD1
CDR3 protein: CASKTRTGGDYEQYF
CDR3 DNA: TGTGCCAGTAAAACCCGGACAGGGGGGGACTACGAGCAGTACTTC

clone size: -
V gene: TRBV7-9
J gene: TRBJ1-4
D gene: TRBD1
CDR3 protein: CASSLATGGGTNEKLFF
CDR3 DNA: TGTGCCAGCAGCTTAGCGACAGGGGGCGGAACTAATGAAAAACTGTTTTTT

clone size: -
V gene: TRBV6-5
J gene: TRBJ2-3
D gene: TRBD1
CDR3 protein: CASSYSYTGATDTQYF
CDR3 DNA: TGTGCCAGCAGTTACTCGTATACAGGGGCCACAGATACGCAGTATTTT

clone size: -
V gene: TRBV7-3
J gene: TRBJ2-6
D gene: -
CDR3 protein: CASSSHSSGTGANVLTF
CDR3 DNA: TGTGCCAGCAGCTCCCATAGTTCCGGGACTGGGGCCAACGTCCTGACTTTC

clone size: many
V gene: TRBV7-2
J gene: TRBJ2-1
D gene: -
CDR3 protein: CASSPAGAGEQFF
CDR3 DNA: TGTGCCAGCAGCCCGGCGGGGGCGGGTGAGCAGTTCTTC

clone size: -
V gene: TRBV10-3
J gene: TRBJ1-3
D gene: -
CDR3 protein: CAISKDSNSGNTIYF
CDR3 DNA: TGTGCCATCAGCAAGGACTCAAACTCTGGAAACACCATATATTTT

clone size: once
V gene: TRBV18
J gene: TRBJ2-7
D gene: TRBD2
CDR3 protein: CASSGLAGERQYF
CDR3 DNA: TGTGCCAGCTCGGGACTAGCGGGAGAGCGGCAGTACTTC

clone size: -
V gene: TRBV7-9
J gene: TRBJ2-2
D gene: TRBD2
CDR3 protein: CASSFTTGTSPGELFF
CDR3 DNA: TGTGCCAGCAGCTTCACCACCGGGACTAGTCCCGGGGAGCTGTTTTTT

clone size: few
V gene: TRBV7-9
J gene: TRBJ2-7
D gene: TRBD2
CDR3 protein: CASSGGVSAYEQYF
CDR3 DNA: TGTGCCAGCAGCGGGGGGGTAAGCGCCTACGAGCAGTACTTC

clone size: -
V gene: TRBV6-5
J gene: TRBJ2-7
D gene: -
CDR3 protein: CASSYLPGPSYEQYF
CDR3 DNA: TGTGCCAGCAGTTACCTGCCGGGACCTTCGTACGAGCAGTACTTC

clone size: -
V gene: TRBV5-1
J gene: TRBJ1-5
D gene: TRBD1
CDR3 protein: CASSLSDRINQPQHF
CDR3 DNA: TGCGCCAGCAGCTTGTCGGACAGGATTAATCAGCCCCAGCATTTT

clone size: few
V gene: TRBV6-5
J gene: TRBJ1-1
D gene: -
CDR3 protein: CASSPRGATEAFF
CDR3 DNA: TGTGCCAGCAGTCCGCGCGGTGCAACTGAAGCTTTCTTT

clone size: -
V gene: TRBV6-5
J gene: TRBJ1-1
D gene: -
CDR3 protein: CASSNDPRGTEAFF
CDR3 DNA: TGTGCCAGCAGTAACGATCCAAGGGGCACTGAAGCTTTCTTT

clone size: -
V gene: TRBV5-1
J gene: TRBJ1-1
D gene: TRBD1
CDR3 protein: CASSSPTGQTEAFF
CDR3 DNA: TGCGCCAGCAGCTCCCCGACAGGGCAAACTGAAGCTTTCTTT

clone size: once
V gene: TRBV6-1
J gene: TRBJ1-2
D gene: -
CDR3 protein: CASTFLGGREDGYTF
CDR3 DNA: TGTGCCAGCACCTTCCTTGGAGGCAGGGAGGATGGCTACACCTTC